The 22 T cell receptor beta chains below were found in one sample sequenced in a study of blood T cell repertoires in COVID-19. The protocol was immunoSEQ multiplex PCR, while the TCRdb copy is restricted to in-frame clones and leaves out a portion. The data hold approximately 400,000 clones, with around 92% observed a single time. The sequenced sample was peripheral blood. The receptors shown here come from a man aged 35-49 years with acute or convalescent COVID-19.

This rearrangement joins TRBV10-3 to TRBJ2-7; possible D gene TRBD2, 6 bases. Trimming cost V 6 bases and J 3 bases, with 15 bases left between them. This CDR3 is 14 amino acids long. Germline V gene sequence: CDR1 ENHRY, CDR2 SYGVKD. This CDR3 reads CAIRGEWRDYEQYF. CDR3 sequence (DNA): TGTGCCATCAGAGGGGAGTGGCGGGACTACGAGCAGTACTTC.

The chain has TRBV15 and TRBJ2-7, with 10 bases fitting TRBD1. This CDR3 is built from 15 residues. Germline V lookup: CDR1 LNHNV, CDR2 YYDKDF (reference sequence). V lost 1 base, J lost 5 bases, and 5 bases stayed unmatched. CDR3 residues: CATSRVRQGANEQYF. CDR3 nucleotide sequence: TGTGCCACCAGCAGAGTTAGACAGGGGGCAAACGAGCAGTACTTC.

The chain combines TRBV7-9 with TRBJ2-3; 7 bases are a match to TRBD2. J lost 0 bases, V lost 3 bases, and 9 bases had no gene match. The germline V gene has CDR1 SEHNR and CDR2 FQNEAQ (reference sequence). The CDR3 spans 17 residues. In nucleotides, the CDR3 is TGTGCCAGCAGCTTGGGCGCTACTAGCGTAAGCACAGATACGCAGTATTTT. Its protein is CASSLGATSVSTDTQYF.

This chain uses TRBV19 with TRBJ1-1; a possible D gene is TRBD1 (6 bases). V was shortened by 5 bases and J by 6 bases, with 13 bases between the two germline ends. The CDR3 runs to 13 residues. Per the germline V gene, CDR1 is LNHDA and CDR2 is SQIVND (reference sequence). The CDR3, as DNA: TGTGCCAGTAGTGCGGCAGGGGTTTCTGAAGCTTTCTTT. It yields the protein CASSAAGVSEAFF.

The chain is built from TRBV19 and TRBJ2-1; TRBD1 aligns across 9 bases. Germline V gene data show CDR1 as LNHDA and CDR2 as SQIVND (reference sequence). This CDR3 contains 14 residues. With V trimmed by 6 bases and J by 7 bases, 7 bases remained unmatched. CDR3 protein: CASRDRGGRNEQFF. CDR3 in DNA: TGTGCCAGTAGGGACAGGGGCGGGAGAAATGAGCAGTTCTTC.

V gene TRBV11-1 combines with J gene TRBJ1-2; tentatively, D is TRBD1 (5 bases). CDR1 and CDR2 from the germline V gene are SGHAT and FQDESV (reference sequence). CDR3 length: 11 residues. The V end lost 10 bases, the J end lost 7 bases, and 13 bases lay between the germline ends. The CDR3 is CAIWGSVGYTF. The CDR3 DNA is TGTGCCATCTGGGGCAGCGTTGGCTACACCTTC.

This chain links TRBV19 with TRBJ2-1, with 7 bases matching TRBD1. Trimming cost V 3 bases and J 8 bases; bases outside gene matches: 1. From germline, CDR1 is LNHDA and CDR2 SQIVND (reference sequence). CDR3 length: 12 amino acids. Here the CDR3 DNA reads TGTGCCAGTAGTATCAGGGGGTATGAGCAGTTCTTC. Its translation: CASSIRGYEQFF. Full variable domain (remainder filled in from reference TRBV19 and TRBJ2-1): DGGITQSPKYLFRKEGQNVTLSCEQNLNHDAMYWYRQDPGQGLRLIYYSQIVNDFQKGDIAEGYSVSREKKESFPLTVTSAQKNPTAFYLCASSIRGYEQFFGPGTRLTVL.

In this sample, this clone turned up once. This chain uses TRBV19 with TRBJ1-1; no definite D call. V lost 1 base to trimming and J lost 1 base, with 10 bases between them. CDR1 is LNHDA and CDR2 is SQIVND in the germline V gene (reference sequence). The CDR3 contains 15 residues. This CDR3 reads CASSIARGGNTEAFF. The CDR3 DNA reads TGTGCCAGTAGTATAGCCCGCGGAGGGAACACTGAAGCTTTCTTT.

The chain uses TRBV12-5 and TRBJ2-1; the D is unclear. Germline CDR1 reads LGHNT; CDR2 reads FRNRAP. V gave up 0 bases and J gave up 0 bases, with 9 bases separating them. This CDR3 has 16 amino acids. The chain's CDR3 is CASGLVVGYSYNEQFF. CDR3 DNA: TGTGCTAGTGGTTTGGTTGTCGGGTACTCCTACAATGAGCAGTTCTTC.

The chain combines TRBV19 with TRBJ1-5; 7 nucleotides line up with TRBD1. Germline assignment: CDR1 LNHDA and CDR2 SQIVND (reference sequence). This CDR3 comprises 15 residues. V dropped 10 bases and J dropped 4; count of bases not matched to a gene: 13. CDR3 in amino acids: CATQEADRWNQPQHF. In DNA form, the CDR3 reads TGTGCCACCCAAGAGGCGGACAGGTGGAATCAGCCCCAGCATTTT.

This sequence joins TRBV12-3 or TRBV12-4 and TRBJ1-2; D perhaps matches TRBD1 (5 bases). The CDR3 runs to 13 residues. Between the trimmed V and J ends, which lost 7 bases and 1 base, there was a span of 10 bases. CDR3 residues: CASTKRGNYGYTF. The CDR3 DNA sequence: TGTGCCAGCACTAAAAGGGGTAACTATGGCTACACCTTC.

The V call is TRBV27, the J call TRBJ2-1, with TRBD2 as a possible D gene (5 bases). Trimming took off 0 bases at V and 2 bases at J, with 11 bases between the two ends. Germline CDR1 reads MNHEY; CDR2 reads SMNVEV (reference sequence). The CDR3 totals 16 residues. The CDR3 sequence is CASSLSGGLTYNEQFF. The CDR3 bases are TGTGCCAGCAGTTTATCAGGCGGACTGACCTACAATGAGCAGTTCTTC.

The rearrangement joins TRBV6-1 to TRBJ1-3, with TRBD1 identical over 7 bases. CDR3 size: 16 residues. V was clipped by 4 bases and J by 2 bases; unmatched bases: 8. Germline V gene data show CDR1 as MNHNS and CDR2 as SASEGT. CDR3 DNA: TGTGCCAGCAGTGCAATCGGGACAGCAACTGGAAACACCATATATTTT. It codes for CASSAIGTATGNTIYF.

This chain links TRBV6-5 with TRBJ2-7; D possibly corresponds to TRBD1 (6 bases). V lost 3 bases to trimming and J lost 2 bases, with 11 bases between them. Looked up from germline, CDR1 is MNHEY and CDR2 is SVGAGI. CDR3 length: 14 amino acids. The CDR3: CASSYQGPTYEQYF. The CDR3 DNA is TGTGCCAGCAGTTATCAGGGGCCTACCTACGAGCAGTACTTC.

The sample holds one count of this clone. This sequence joins TRBV19 and TRBJ1-2; 8 nucleotides align to TRBD1. The germline V gene encodes CDR1 LNHDA and CDR2 SQIVND (reference sequence). The CDR3 loop spans 13 amino acids. With 6 bases clipped from V and 6 bases from J, the junction kept 6 bases outside the gene matches. The CDR3 nucleotides are TGTGCCAGTAGGTTTGGACAGGGTCATGGCTACACCTTC. It specifies CASRFGQGHGYTF.

The J gene is TRBJ2-7, the V gene TRBV27; 7 bases agree with TRBD1. The CDR3 sequence is 14 residues long. The junction had 12 bases not matched to a gene; V was cut back by 11 bases and J by 2 bases. Germline CDR1 reads MNHEY; CDR2 reads SMNVEV (reference sequence). Written as DNA, the CDR3 is TGTGCCTCCAGCACGTACAGGGGTACCTACGAGCAGTACTTC. Translating gives CASSTYRGTYEQYF.

The chain recombines TRBV5-1 with TRBJ1-5; 9 bases fit TRBD1. V was pared by 5 bases and J by 7 bases, with 7 bases of the junction left unmatched. CDR1 and CDR2 from the germline V gene are SGHRS and YFSETQ. The CDR3 covers 14 residues. CDR3 DNA sequence: TGCGCCAGCAGTCCCGGGACAGGGCCACAGCCCCAGCATTTT. Translation: CASSPGTGPQPQHF.

V is TRBV19 and J is TRBJ1-1; 9 nucleotides line up with TRBD1. In germline, CDR1 is LNHDA, CDR2 SQIVND (reference sequence). The junction had 4 bases not matched to a gene; V was cut back by 7 bases and J by 1 base. The length of the CDR3 is 14 residues. CDR3 coding DNA: TGTGCCAGTATGAGGGGACAGGGGAACACTGAAGCTTTCTTT. Protein sequence: CASMRGQGNTEAFF.

The CDR3 is CASIRSRSGSYEQYF. CDR3 bases: TGTGCCAGCATCCGGAGTCGGAGCGGGAGCTACGAGCAGTACTTC. The V and J genes are TRBV6-5 and TRBJ2-7, with 8 bases that match TRBD2. This CDR3 is 15 amino acids long. Germline V CDR1 and CDR2: MNHEY, SVGAGI. V lost 7 bases, J lost 3 bases, and 11 bases stayed unmatched.

The chain links TRBV5-4 to TRBJ2-2; 9 bases fit TRBD2. The ends lost 4 bases at V and 1 base at J; junction bases unmatched: 2. CDR1 is SGHNT, CDR2 YYREEE, per germline (reference sequence). This CDR3 has 15 amino acids. The CDR3 coding sequence is TGTGCCAGCAGCAGTAGCGGGGGGAACACCGGGGAGCTGTTTTTT. It yields the protein CASSSSGGNTGELFF.

This clone was counted a single time. The chain employs TRBV7-9 and TRBJ1-5; D remains unclear. CDR3 size: 12 residues. Germline V CDR1 and CDR2: SEHNR, FQNEAQ (reference sequence). V was clipped by 1 base and J by 7 bases, with 5 bases between them. Here the CDR3 reads CASSLDRQPQHF. The CDR3 DNA reads as TGTGCCAGCAGCTTAGATAGACAGCCCCAGCATTTT.

The chain carries TRBV27 and TRBJ1-4, with 9 bases identical to TRBD1. J was trimmed by 2 bases and V by 6 bases; bases with no gene match: 7. Germline loops: CDR1 MNHEY, CDR2 SMNVEV (reference sequence). CDR3 length: 16 residues. CDR3 residues: CASSHDRGNTNEKLFF. The CDR3 DNA reads as TGTGCCAGCAGCCATGACAGGGGGAATACTAATGAAAAACTGTTTTTT. Based on the CDR3 plus reference TRBV27 and TRBJ1-4, the full variable domain is EAQVTQNPRYLITVTGKKLTVTCSQNMNHEYMSWYRQDPGLGLRQIYYSMNVEVTDKGDVPEGYKVSRKEKRNFPLILESPSPNQTSLYFCASSHDRGNTNEKLFFGSGTQLSVL.